The 10 T cell receptor beta chains given below trace back to one sample, sequenced in a study of immune evolution from preneoplasia to lung adenocarcinoma. Clones were read by immunoSEQ multiplex PCR, and TCRdb kept only the in-frame ones, dropping some. In the table there are about 11,000 clones, roughly 80% of which are singletons. The source material was FFPE minimally invasive lung adenocarcinoma tissue. The receptors come from a person aged 65-85 years with lung adenocarcinoma.

V and J are TRBV9 and TRBJ2-2; 9 positions agree with TRBD2. Trimming took 2 bases from V and 0 from J; bases not matched to a gene: 2. Per the germline V gene, CDR1 is SGDLS and CDR2 is YYNGEE. The CDR3 sequence is 16 residues long. CDR3: CASSVSGGANTGELFF. The DNA of the CDR3 is TGTGCCAGCAGCGTTAGCGGGGGAGCGAACACCGGGGAGCTGTTTTTT.

The chain joins TRBV25-1 to TRBJ2-3, with D possibly matching TRBD1 (6 bases). CDR1 and CDR2 from the germline V gene are MGHDK and SYGVNS. Trimming took 6 bases from V and 2 from J, leaving 12 bases between them. The CDR3 is made up of 14 amino acids. CDR3 loop: CASRRPGDTDTQYF. DNA of the CDR3: TGTGCCAGCAGGCGGCCAGGGGACACAGATACGCAGTATTTT.

This chain links TRBV28 with TRBJ2-7; a possible D gene is TRBD2 (6 bases). CDR1 is MDHEN, CDR2 SYDVKM, per germline. The V end was cut by 2 bases, the J end by 3 bases, with 11 bases between. CDR3 length equals 14 residues. The CDR3 bases are TGTGCCAGCAGTTTAACGGGGGTGGACTACGAGCAGTACTTC. It specifies CASSLTGVDYEQYF.

The CDR3 loop is CASSVDRISEQYF. CDR3 DNA sequence: TGTGCCAGCAGTGTTGACAGGATATCCGAGCAGTACTTC. V and J are TRBV6-1 and TRBJ2-7; the D gene is possibly TRBD1 (6 bases). Germline V gene data show CDR1 as MNHNS and CDR2 as SASEGT. V shed 4 bases and J shed 6 bases, with 13 bases lying between them. The CDR3 contains 13 residues.

This clone is a singleton in its sample. The gene calls are TRBV4-1 and TRBJ2-3, with 7 bases identical to TRBD2. V dropped 4 bases and J dropped 0; count of bases not matched to a gene: 7. Germline V CDR1 and CDR2: MGHRA, YSYEKL. This CDR3 is built from 16 residues. The CDR3 loop is CASSPHLADSTDTQYF. CDR3 sequence (DNA): TGCGCCAGCAGCCCGCATCTAGCGGATAGCACAGATACGCAGTATTTT.

This sequence joins TRBV28 and TRBJ2-7, with D possibly being TRBD1 or TRBD2 (5 bases each). This CDR3 has 16 amino acids. Trimming took off 3 bases at V and 1 base at J, with 16 bases between the two ends. Germline V gene lookup returns CDR1 MDHEN and CDR2 SYDVKM. The CDR3 is CASSLSSGLGSYEQYF. The CDR3, as DNA: TGTGCCAGCAGTTTGTCGTCGGGGCTAGGTTCCTACGAGCAGTACTTC.

The chain is built from TRBV5-1 and TRBJ1-1, with 8 bases identical to TRBD1. Germline V CDR1 and CDR2: SGHRS, YFSETQ. V shed 5 bases, J shed 6 bases, and the junction held 9 bases outside the gene matches. The CDR3 is made up of 14 amino acids. This chain's CDR3 is CASSEDRVGPEAFF. CDR3 in DNA: TGCGCCAGCAGTGAGGACAGGGTTGGTCCTGAAGCTTTCTTT.

J is TRBJ1-4 and V is TRBV28; D might be TRBD1 (5 bases). CDR1 is MDHEN and CDR2 is SYDVKM in the germline V gene. There are 11 residues in the CDR3. V lost 2 bases, J lost 11 bases, and 6 bases lay in between. The CDR3 DNA follows: TGTGCCAGCAGTTTAACAGGCAAACTGTTTTTT. Translation: CASSLTGKLFF.

V usage is TRBV4-2 and J usage is TRBJ2-3, with 10 bases aligning to TRBD2. Trimming removed 1 base from V and 4 bases from J; junction bases left unmatched: 5. There are 16 residues in the CDR3. Germline CDR1 reads LGHNA; CDR2 reads YNFKEQ. CDR3 nucleotides: TGTGCCAGCAGCCAAGCCCCTAGCGGGAGTGCAGATACGCAGTATTTT. It is translated as CASSQAPSGSADTQYF.

The J gene is TRBJ1-2, the V gene TRBV19; D possibly corresponds to TRBD1 (6 bases). CDR3 length: 12 amino acids. The germline V gene has CDR1 LNHDA and CDR2 SQIVND (reference sequence). V shed 10 bases and J shed 3 bases, with 12 bases lying between them. The CDR3 reads CATPGQYYGYTF. The CDR3 DNA is TGTGCCACCCCGGGACAATACTATGGCTACACCTTC.